The T cell receptor beta chain under discussion was sequenced for a study of T cells in localized non-small cell lung cancer. Study-level results: Higher blood T cell density tracked longer overall survival. Adjacent uninvolved lung had the highest clonality, suggesting focused antigen responses. Sequence data derive from only one tumor region, so heterogeneity remains possible. Among the top 100 tumor clones, a median around 50 appeared in adjacent lung.

Notes on this clone: As yet, its antigen is unknown.

V was clipped by 1 base and J by 3 bases, with 9 bases between them. CDR1 and CDR2 (germline): SGHTA, FQGNSA. CDR3 length equals 14 residues. TCRdb's copy holds only in-frame clones and misses some; the assay was immunoSEQ multiplex PCR. The repertoire includes more than 20,000 clones, about 85% of them detected once, and approximately 15% sits in the top ten. This sequence originates from a woman between 35 and 75 years old with stage II squamous cell lung carcinoma. This chain connects TRBV7-2 to TRBJ2-5; possibly TRBD1 or TRBD2 for D (5 bases each). Sequenced material: PBMCs, taken before any cancer treatment. The CDR3 sequence: CASSLGVGEETQYF. CDR3 sequence (DNA): TGTGCCAGCAGCTTAGGTGTGGGGGAAGAGACCCAGTACTTC.